Below are 32 T cell receptor beta chains sequenced from a single sample in a study of tumor-infiltrating lymphocytes in primary liver carcinoma. RNA was extracted from whole blood without cell sorting, alongside germline DNA. A constant-region primer primed TCR beta cDNA synthesis from about 0.45 ug of total RNA. Three nested multiplex PCR rounds, a slightly modified ARM-PCR, produced the libraries for TCR beta. A C-beta reverse primer was combined with TRBV1-TRBV30 forward primers in the first two PCR rounds, and each round had around 11 cycles. From the multiplex PCR reads, TCRdb called clonotypes with MiXCR, one entry per CDR3 protein. Here the sample spans fewer than 250,000 distinct CDR3 sequences, about 65% being singletons. Specimen: peripheral blood. The source of these receptors is a woman in her fifties or sixties with primary liver carcinoma and hepatitis B virus infection.

Regarding this clonotype: The junction does not match germline at one end; this may be a read error. The genes are TRBV11-2 and TRBJ2-1; no clear D gene. Per germline, CDR1 SGHAT and CDR2 FQNNGV. CDR3 size: 13 residues. The CDR3 DNA is TGTCCCAGTAGCTTAGATAGGGATGATGAGCAGTTCTTC. Translated, it gives CPSSLDRDDEQFF.

This clonotype has a single count. Germline and junction disagree at one end, which may indicate a read error. The chain carries TRBV12-3 or TRBV12-4 and TRBJ2-1; TRBD2 matches 10 bases. The CDR3 has 15 amino acids. Here the CDR3 reads CVSSLWTSGYNVQFF. DNA of the CDR3: TGTGTCAGCAGCCTTTGGACTAGCGGTTACAATGTGCAGTTCTTC.

The J gene is TRBJ1-5, the V gene TRBV28; D gene ambiguous. Looked up from germline, CDR1 is MDHEN and CDR2 is SYDVKM. This CDR3 is built from 15 residues. Trimming left V 7 bases short and J 0 bases short, with 13 bases between. The CDR3 is CASIFSDYSNQPQHF. The CDR3 DNA reads as TGTGCCAGCATCTTCAGTGACTATAGCAATCAGCCCCAGCATTTT.

A remark on this clonotype: Sequence at one end of the junction differs from germline and may be a read error. This chain connects TRBV11-2 to TRBJ2-2; 9 bases match TRBD1. The CDR3 totals 17 residues. The germline gives CDR1 SGHAT, CDR2 FQNNGV. CDR3 in DNA: TGTGCCATCAGCTTTAGCCGGGACAGGGAGGGCACCGGGGAGCTGTTTTTT. Protein sequence: CAISFSRDREGTGELFF.

Worth noting for this clonotype: A junction end diverges from the germline sequence, so it may reflect a read error. The chain has TRBV29-1 and TRBJ2-2, with D perhaps TRBD2 (5 bases). Per germline, CDR1 SQVTM and CDR2 ANQGSEA. The CDR3 extends over 16 amino acids. CDR3 DNA: TGCAGCGTTGAAAGGTTACCGGAGACGGGTACTGGGGAGTTGTTTTTT. Its protein product is CSVERLPETGTGELFF.

This chain joins TRBV7-2 and TRBJ2-3, with 9 bases matching TRBD2. From germline, CDR1 is SGHTA and CDR2 FQGNSA. V trimming: 3 bases; J trimming: 4 bases; junction bases outside the gene matches: 5. The CDR3 length is 15 residues. CDR3 nucleotide sequence: TGTGCCAGCAGCTTCGGGACTAGCAAGGCAGATACGCAGTATTTT. As protein: CASSFGTSKADTQYF.

The chain has TRBV6-1 and TRBJ2-7, with D perhaps matching TRBD1 or TRBD2 (5 bases each). Germline V gene sequence: CDR1 MNHNS, CDR2 SASEGT. This CDR3 is 15 amino acids long. V dropped 0 bases and J dropped 3 bases, with 12 bases sitting between them. CDR3 coding DNA: TGTGCCAGCAGTGAAGCCTTGGGGGTATTCTACGAGCAGTACTTC. Protein product: CASSEALGVFYEQYF.

The rearrangement links TRBV18 to TRBJ2-7, with 8 bases fitting TRBD1. V gave up 1 base and J gave up 5 bases; unmatched junction bases: 7. There are 15 residues in the CDR3. Per germline, CDR1 KGHSH and CDR2 LQKENI. The CDR3 is CASSPLTGQGHEQYF. CDR3 in DNA: TGTGCCAGCTCACCACTGACTGGACAGGGCCACGAGCAGTACTTC.

A remark on this clonotype: This clone may be a read error of a much larger clone one base away. The conserved final phenylalanine or tryptophan is absent from the CDR3, which likely points to a read error. The gene calls are TRBV14 and TRBJ1-1; TRBD1 aligns across 10 bases. Germline V CDR1 and CDR2: SGHDN, FVKESK. The CDR3 consists of 17 residues. V dropped 1 base and J dropped 3; count of bases not matched to a gene: 8. The CDR3 nucleotides are TGTGCCAGCAGCCAAGGGACAGGGGGGTTGTTGTACACTGAAGCTTTCATT. Translated, it gives CASSQGTGGLLYTEAFI.

Points on this clonotype: Just one base apart from a much larger clone, this may be a read error. The V and J genes are TRBV14 and TRBJ1-4; D is undetermined. Germline V gives CDR1 SGHDN, CDR2 FVKESK. The CDR3 contains 11 residues. CDR3: CVSSQYEKLFF. CDR3 bases: TGTGTCAGCAGCCAATACGAAAAACTGTTTTTT.

This clonotype was counted at least ten times. The chain couples TRBV12-3 or TRBV12-4 to TRBJ2-1; 7 bases agree with TRBD1. The V and J ends lost 5 bases and 4 bases, in that order; junction bases with no gene match: 2. The CDR3 loop spans 13 amino acids. The CDR3 coding sequence is TGTGCCAGCAGTCCGGGACAGTACAATGAGCAGTTCTTC. This translates into CASSPGQYNEQFF.

Concerning this clonotype: This may be a read error, as it is one base from a much larger clone. This chain uses TRBV6-1 with TRBJ2-3; no clear D gene. The germline V gene encodes CDR1 MNHNS and CDR2 SASEGT. The CDR3 has 15 amino acids. V lost 5 bases to trimming and J lost 0 bases, with 12 bases between them. The CDR3 DNA reads TGTGCCAGCAGTCTACTACTTACTAGCACAGATACGCAGTATTTT. Translated, it gives CASSLLLTSTDTQYF.

On this clonotype: One end of the junction does not line up with germline, which may come from a read error. The chain has TRBV11-1 and TRBJ2-1; D gene unclear. The CDR3 has 12 residues. Germline V CDR1 and CDR2: SGHAT, FQDESV (reference sequence). CDR3 protein: CASSRLPSEPFF. Here the CDR3 DNA reads TGTGCCAGTAGCCGACTCCCGTCGGAGCCGTTCTTC.

The chain links TRBV21-1 to TRBJ1-1; the DNA was not used to check the table's D call, TRBD1. TRBV21-1 is a recognized pseudogene. This CDR3 comprises 16 residues. The CDR3 DNA is TGTGCCAGCAGCGGCGACAGGGGGCGAAGGAACACTGAAGCTTTCTTT. Translated, it gives CASSGDRGRRNTEAFF.

Note on this clonotype: A much larger clonotype is one base distant, so this may be a read error. This CDR3 reads CASIYIPLGQQQFF. CDR3 nucleotide sequence: TGTGCCAGCATTTACATCCCGCTTGGACAGCAGCAGTTCTTC. The chain has TRBV6-6 and TRBJ2-1; TRBD1 might be the D (6 bases). Germline V gene lookup returns CDR1 MNHNY and CDR2 SVGAGI (reference sequence). There are 14 residues in the CDR3.

A note on this clonotype: This may arise from a read error, as a much more abundant clone is one base away. The chain carries TRBV6-5 and TRBJ1-2; D not certain. CDR3 length equals 15 residues. Germline CDR1 is MNHEY and CDR2 is SVGAGI. The CDR3 DNA follows: TGTGCCATCAGTTACGGGTACCCAGCTAACTATGGCTACACCTTC. This codes for CAISYGYPANYGYTF.

This clonotype was counted only a few times. The V and J genes are TRBV5-5 and TRBJ2-3; 8 nucleotides line up with TRBD2. Trimming cost V 3 bases and J 0 bases; bases outside gene matches: 6. The CDR3 covers 16 residues. Germline V CDR1 and CDR2: SGHKS, YYEKEE (reference sequence). The CDR3 region is CASSSGGGLSTDTQYF. The CDR3 DNA sequence: TGTGCCAGCAGCTCCGGCGGGGGGCTAAGCACAGATACGCAGTATTTT. Full variable domain (missing parts from reference TRBV5-5 and TRBJ2-3): DAGVTQSPTHLIKTRGQQVTLRCSPISGHKSVSWYQQVLGQGPQFIFQYYEKEERGRGNFPDRFSARQFPNYSSELNVNALLLGDSALYLCASSSGGGLSTDTQYFGPGTRLTVL.

This clonotype was observed at least ten times. This chain connects TRBV6-5 to TRBJ1-2; 11 bases line up with TRBD1. The junction had 3 bases not matched to a gene; V was cut back by 2 bases and J by 7 bases. Germline CDR1 MNHEY, CDR2 SVGAGI. CDR3 size: 14 residues. CDR3 residues: CASSYGQGAGGYTF. CDR3 DNA: TGTGCCAGCAGTTACGGACAGGGGGCAGGTGGCTACACCTTC.

Points on this clonotype: Germline is not matched at one junction end, which may reflect a read error. This sequence joins TRBV30 and TRBJ1-4, with D hard to call. Germline CDR1 reads GTSNPN; CDR2 reads SVGIG (reference sequence). This CDR3 is built from 13 residues. CDR3 loop: CAWSPGSNEKLSF. In DNA form, the CDR3 reads TGTGCCTGGAGTCCAGGTAGTAATGAAAAACTGTCTTTT. Combining the CDR3 with reference TRBV30 and TRBJ1-4 gives the whole variable domain SQTIHQWPATLVQPVGSPLSLECTVEGTSNPNLYWYRQAAGRGLQLLFYSVGIGQISSEVPQNLSASRPQDRQFILSSKKLLLSDSGFYLCAWSPGSNEKLSFGSGTQLSVL.

V gene TRBV14 combines with J gene TRBJ2-1; 7 nucleotides align to TRBD1. The germline V gene has CDR1 SGHDN and CDR2 FVKESK. The CDR3 has 15 amino acids. The junction had 9 bases not matched to a gene; V was cut back by 4 bases and J by 6 bases. In DNA form, the CDR3 reads TGTGCCAGCAGCCTAGTTATCCGACAGGGCAATGAGCAGTTCTTC. Translation gives CASSLVIRQGNEQFF. Complete variable domain (other parts from reference TRBV14 and TRBJ2-1): EAGVTQFPSHSVIEKGQTVTLRCDPISGHDNLYWYRRVMGKEIKFLLHFVKESKQDESGMPNNRFLAERTGGTYSTLKVQPAELEDSGVYFCASSLVIRQGNEQFFGPGTRLTVL.

With respect to this clonotype: Being one base from a much bigger clone, this may be a read error. The chain uses TRBV12-3 or TRBV12-4 and TRBJ2-1; TRBD1 is a possible D gene (5 bases). V was pared by 8 bases and J by 9 bases, with 14 bases between. There are 12 residues in the CDR3. The CDR3 reads CASGHEDIEQFF. The CDR3 DNA reads TGTGCCAGCGGACACGAGGACATTGAGCAGTTCTTC.

With regard to this clonotype: The junction does not match germline at one end; this may be a read error. The chain is built from TRBV12-3 or TRBV12-4 and TRBJ1-4; D not resolved. CDR3 length: 13 residues. The CDR3 bases are TGTGCAAGCACCATTGTTGGAGGAGAAAAACTGTTTTTT. This sequence encodes CASTIVGGEKLFF.

This clonotype was detected many times. The rearrangement links TRBV12-3 or TRBV12-4 to TRBJ2-7; D is unresolved. The V gene lost 4 bases and the J gene lost 2 bases, with 3 bases spanning the gap. The CDR3 totals 11 residues. CDR3: CASSSTYEQYF. The CDR3 nucleotides read TGTGCCAGCAGTTCAACCTACGAGCAGTACTTC.

There are many counts of this clonotype. This chain connects TRBV11-2 to TRBJ2-2; D might be TRBD1 (6 bases). This CDR3 spans 15 amino acids. Per germline, CDR1 SGHAT and CDR2 FQNNGV. Trimming pared 5 bases from V and 2 bases from J, leaving 12 bases between. The CDR3 region is CASSRSGVNTGELFF. In nucleotides, the CDR3 is TGTGCCAGCAGCCGATCAGGGGTTAACACCGGGGAGCTGTTTTTT.

The genes are TRBV5-4 and TRBJ2-2; D is ambiguous. V was shortened by 4 bases and J by 7 bases, with 17 bases between the two germline ends. Germline lookup yields CDR1 SGHNT and CDR2 YYREEE (reference sequence). This CDR3 has 15 residues. Here the CDR3 DNA reads TGTGCCAGCAGCGAGGATCCAGGATCTGGCGGGGAGCTGTTTTTT. It encodes CASSEDPGSGGELFF.

V and J are TRBV5-4 and TRBJ2-2; the match to TRBD1 covers 9 bases. Germline values: CDR1 SGHNT, CDR2 YYREEE (reference sequence). The CDR3 covers 16 residues. The V and J ends lost 3 bases and 1 base, in that order; junction bases with no gene match: 4. CDR3 coding DNA: TGTGCCAGCAGCTCTCCGGGACAGGGGAACACCGGGGAGCTGTTTTTT. It codes for CASSSPGQGNTGELFF. The whole variable domain, filled in from reference TRBV5-4 and TRBJ2-2, reads ETGVTQSPTHLIKTRGQQVTLRCSSQSGHNTVSWYQQALGQGPQFIFQYYREEENGRGNFPPRFSGLQFPNYSSELNVNALELDDSALYLCASSSPGQGNTGELFFGEGSRLTVL.

There are a few counts of this clonotype. This may arise from a read error, as a much more abundant clone is one base away. This chain uses TRBV12-3 or TRBV12-4 with TRBJ1-5; possible D gene TRBD1, 6 bases. The V end lost 6 bases, the J end lost 3 bases, and 15 bases lay between the germline ends. The length of the CDR3 is 15 residues. The CDR3 is CASRGPGGSNQPQHF. Here the CDR3 DNA reads TGTGCCAGCAGAGGGCCCGGGGGCTCCAATCAGCCCCAGCATTTT.

Turning to this clonotype: A much larger clone sits a single nucleotide away, making a read error possible. The chain combines TRBV7-8 with TRBJ2-5, with D perhaps TRBD1 (6 bases). Per the germline V gene, CDR1 is SGHVS and CDR2 is FQNEAQ. The CDR3 is 15 amino acids. The V end was cut by 5 bases, the J end by 2 bases, with 15 bases between. Here the CDR3 DNA reads TGTGCCAGCAGCCTTTATGGACAGAGACAAGAGACCCAGTACTTC. Translated: CASSLYGQRQETQYF.

This clonotype came up once. The chain is built from TRBV11-2 and TRBJ1-1; 10 bases are a match to TRBD1. Trimming at V came to 5 bases and at J to 3 bases, leaving 9 bases not matched to a gene. CDR1 is SGHAT, CDR2 FQNNGV, per germline. The CDR3 extends over 16 amino acids. CDR3 coding DNA: TGTGCCAGCAGCATGGGACAGGGGACTCTAGACACTGAAGCTTTCTTT. The encoded protein is CASSMGQGTLDTEAFF.

Details on this clonotype: A read error is possible here, since a much larger clone lies one base away. The chain recombines TRBV6-5 with TRBJ2-3; D not resolved. This CDR3 region has 13 residues. CDR1 and CDR2 (germline): MNHEY, SVGAGI. Trimming removed 5 bases at V and 2 bases at J, with 8 bases between. CDR3 sequence (DNA): TGTGCCAGCAGTCACGTTCACACAGATACGCAGTATTTT. It codes for CASSHVHTDTQYF.

Remarks on this clonotype: Just one base apart from a much larger clone, this may be a read error. The V gene is TRBV4-1, the J gene TRBJ2-1; D ambiguous. Germline CDR1 MGHRA, CDR2 YSYEKL. The CDR3 covers 15 residues. The CDR3 sequence is CASSQEIATYNEHFF. The DNA of the CDR3 is TGCGCCAGCAGCCAAGAAATTGCTACCTACAATGAGCACTTCTTC.

As concerns this clonotype: A much more abundant neighbour one base away suggests this may be a read error. The CDR3 loop reads CASCLSGAGGSSYEQYF. DNA of the CDR3: TGTGCCAGCTGCTTGTCGGGAGCGGGAGGGAGCTCCTACGAGCAGTACTTC. V gene TRBV5-5 combines with J gene TRBJ2-7, with TRBD2 matching 10 bases. Germline values: CDR1 SGHKS, CDR2 YYEKEE (reference sequence). The CDR3 length is 17 residues.